This T cell receptor (beta chain) was found in a study of siplizumab effects on memory and regulatory T cells. Study results and limitations: The mean Treg-derived percentage of mappable alloreactive CD4+ clones was about 70% with siplizumab compared with less than 35% in controls.

Per sample, approximately 100,000 TCR templates were assayed. Here immunoSEQ multiplex PCR was the method, and the copy in TCRdb shows in-frame clones only, minus some. The data show approximately 82,000 clones, 87% seen once. The CDR3 has 15 residues. CDR1 and CDR2 from the germline V gene are SGHTA and FQGTGA. V gave up 5 bases and J gave up 6 bases; unmatched junction bases: 11. For this clone: The antigen is not known.

The sequence was collected from a human donor in good health. The sample comprised Tregs sorted from blood. The chain couples TRBV7-3 to TRBJ1-2; 8 bases match TRBD1. The CDR3 DNA reads as TGTGCCAGCAGCCCTCGGACAGGGACAGAGAATGGCTACACCTTC. It yields the protein CASSPRTGTENGYTF.